Listed below are T cell receptor beta chains from one sample, sequenced in a study of graft-versus-host responses after intestinal transplantation. These receptors lack a known antigen. Clones were sequenced by immunoSEQ multiplex PCR, and TCRdb holds only the in-frame ones, with some missing. The repertoire has around 110,000 clones, 90% of them found once; the top ten carry about 0.18%. The material sequenced was unstimulated CD4+ T cells sorted from spleen or lymph node cells, taken before intestinal transplant. The receptors shown here come from a human donor who received an intestinal transplant. Each CDR3 is given with its conserved first and last residue. A D gene is named only where the DNA matches it firmly. The size entry is marked missing in some rows and otherwise reads once, few, many or a size class.

>TRBJ1-1|NA|TRBD1|15|TRBV18
CASSRSQGHRTEAFF
TGTGCCAGCTCACGTTCACAGGGGCATCGGACTGAAGCTTTCTTT
>TRBJ2-7|NA|NA|15|TRBV6-1
CASSEGPVGSYEQYF
TGTGCCAGCAGTGAAGGCCCTGTGGGCTCCTACGAGCAGTACTTC
>TRBJ1-2|NA|NA|15|TRBV19
CASSIADTPNYGYTF
TGTGCCAGTAGTATCGCTGACACTCCGAACTATGGCTACACCTTC
>TRBJ2-7|NA|NA|12|TRBV29-1
CSASVIGDEQYF
TGCAGCGCCTCAGTTATAGGGGATGAGCAGTACTTC
>TRBJ1-2|NA|NA|13|TRBV6-5
CASSEYRADGYTF
TGTGCCAGCAGTGAATACAGGGCGGATGGCTACACCTTC
>TRBJ2-1|NA|NA|15|TRBV25-1
CASSGDTIGYREQFF
TGTGCCAGCAGTGGGGACACTATCGGGTATCGTGAGCAGTTCTTC
>TRBJ1-5|NA|TRBD1|15|TRBV19
CASSLLLQGNQPQHF
TGTGCCAGTAGTCTCCTTCTACAGGGGAATCAGCCCCAGCATTTT
>TRBJ2-3|NA|NA|15|TRBV28
CASSPLGADTDTQYF
TGTGCCAGCAGCCCCCTGGGGGCGGACACAGATACGCAGTATTTT
>TRBJ2-1|NA|NA|16|TRBV21-1
CASSKEKRGTYNEQFF
TGTGCCAGCAGCAAAGAGAAGCGGGGGACCTACAATGAGCAGTTCTTC
>TRBJ2-2|NA|NA|13|TRBV14
CASSHFNTGELFF
TGTGCCAGCAGCCATTTTAATACCGGGGAGCTGTTTTTT
>TRBJ2-7|NA|TRBD2|15|TRBV7-2
CASSLSSSGSYEQYF
TGTGCCAGCAGCTTATCATCCAGCGGGAGTTACGAGCAGTACTTC
>TRBJ2-7|NA|TRBD2|15|TRBV15
CATSKSGGSYNEQYF
TGTGCCACCAGCAAATCGGGCGGGAGCTACAACGAGCAGTACTTC
>TRBJ1-5|NA|NA|11|TRBV5-3
CARGGDQPQHF
TGTGCCAGGGGAGGGGATCAGCCCCAGCATTTT
>TRBJ2-5|NA|TRBD1|15|TRBV5-4
CASTTGGGLQETQYF
TGTGCCAGCACTACAGGGGGAGGATTACAAGAGACCCAGTACTTC
>TRBJ2-2|NA|NA|16|TRBV7-2
CASSLLLLANTGELFF
TGTGCCAGCAGCCTACTACTGCTTGCGAACACCGGGGAGCTGTTTTTT
>TRBJ2-2|NA|TRBD1|14|TRBV7-3
CASRTNRGAGELFF
TGTGCCAGCAGGACAAACAGGGGAGCAGGGGAGCTGTTTTTT
>TRBJ2-1|NA|NA|15|TRBV27
CASSLGSGRYNEQFF
TGTGCCAGCAGTTTAGGAAGCGGAAGATACAATGAGCAGTTCTTC
>TRBJ2-1|NA|NA|13|TRBV7-2
CASSLARHNEQFF
TGTGCCAGCAGTTTAGCGAGGCACAATGAGCAGTTCTTC
>TRBJ1-3|once|TRBD1|16|TRBV7-6
CASSLTGAPSGNTIYF
TGTGCCAGCAGCCTTACAGGGGCCCCCTCTGGAAACACCATATATTTT
>TRBJ2-7|NA|NA|16|TRBV13
CASSPRRGTAAYEQYF
TGTGCCAGCAGCCCAAGACGCGGGACAGCCGCCTACGAGCAGTACTTC
>TRBJ2-1|once|TRBD2|14|TRBV7-6
CASSPSGSWDEQFF
TGTGCCAGCAGCCCTAGCGGGAGTTGGGATGAGCAGTTCTTC
>TRBJ2-5|NA|TRBD2|17|TRBV4-3
CASSQRAAGLAEETQYF
TGCGCCAGCAGCCAAAGGGCAGCGGGACTAGCGGAAGAGACCCAGTACTTC
>TRBJ2-7|NA|NA|16|TRBV18
CASSSRQRDSPYEQYF
TGTGCCAGCTCATCCCGCCAGAGGGACTCACCCTACGAGCAGTACTTC
>TRBJ1-1|NA|NA|16|TRBV5-4
CASRARTVGVGGEAFF
TGTGCCAGCAGGGCGAGGACAGTCGGTGTGGGTGGTGAAGCTTTCTTT
>TRBJ2-7|NA|NA|13|TRBV9
CASSVSGENEQYF
TGTGCCAGCAGCGTATCGGGGGAGAACGAGCAGTACTTC
>TRBJ2-1|few|TRBD2|16|TRBV4-2
CASSQSGTRMENEQFF
TGTGCCAGCAGCCAATCCGGGACTAGAATGGAAAATGAGCAGTTCTTC
>TRBJ1-4|NA|NA|15|TRBV7-2
CASSLVTGNNEKLFF
TGTGCCAGCAGCTTAGTGACAGGAAATAATGAAAAACTGTTTTTT
>TRBJ2-5|NA|TRBD2|15|TRBV5-1
CASSAPGLAEETQYF
TGCGCCAGCAGTGCACCAGGACTAGCGGAAGAGACCCAGTACTTC
>TRBJ2-5|NA|TRBD2|14|TRBV5-6
CASSHHSGGETQYF
TGTGCCAGCAGCCATCATAGCGGGGGGGAGACCCAGTACTTC
>TRBJ2-2|once|TRBD1|14|TRBV28
CASSWTGNTGELFF
TGTGCCAGCAGTTGGACAGGGAACACCGGGGAGCTGTTTTTT
>TRBJ2-7|NA|NA|11|TRBV7-9
CASSRTDEQYF
TGTGCCAGCAGCAGGACAGATGAGCAGTACTTC
>TRBJ2-1|NA|TRBD2|19|TRBV5-4
CASSRPGLAKTSSYNEQFF
TGTGCCAGCAGCCGGCCGGGACTAGCGAAAACCAGCTCCTACAATGAGCAGTTCTTC
>TRBJ2-7|NA|NA|18|TRBV18
CASSPSDPRTEPLYEQYF
TGTGCCAGCTCACCTAGCGACCCCCGAACGGAACCCCTCTACGAGCAGTACTTC
>TRBJ2-1|NA|TRBD2|12|TRBV7-6
CASSRAGGLPFF
TGTGCCAGCAGTAGAGCGGGGGGGCTGCCGTTCTTC
>TRBJ2-1|once|TRBD2|17|TRBV30
CAWSGRGRDYSLGEQFF
TGTGCCTGGAGTGGGAGGGGCAGGGACTACTCCCTTGGTGAGCAGTTCTTC
>TRBJ2-7|NA|NA|14|TRBV4-3
CASSSDRLSYEQYF
TGCGCCAGCAGCTCGGACAGACTCTCCTACGAGCAGTACTTC
>TRBJ1-2|NA|NA|13|TRBV6-5
CASSWGGYYGYTF
TGTGCCAGCAGCTGGGGGGGTTACTATGGCTACACCTTC
>TRBJ1-1|NA|TRBD1|15|TRBV19
CASSPGQGVRTEAFF
TGTGCCAGTAGTCCGGGACAGGGTGTTCGGACTGAAGCTTTCTTT
>TRBJ1-5|few|TRBD1|15|TRBV6-1
CASRRTGQENQPQHF
TGTGCCAGCAGAAGGACAGGGCAGGAGAATCAGCCCCAGCATTTT
>TRBJ2-3|NA|TRBD1|13|TRBV29-1
CSVDRGGTDTQYF
TGCAGCGTCGACAGGGGTGGCACAGATACGCAGTATTTT
>TRBJ2-3|NA|NA|14|TRBV30
CAWTFGTGTDTQYF
TGTGCCTGGACCTTCGGAACAGGCACAGATACGCAGTATTTT
>TRBJ2-5|NA|NA|14|TRBV5-5
CASSLPEGRETQYF
TGTGCCAGCAGCTTACCTGAGGGGAGGGAGACCCAGTACTTC
>TRBJ1-3|few|NA|12|TRBV30
CAWSVRRNTIYF
TGTGCCTGGAGTGTTCGTAGAAACACCATATATTTT
>TRBJ2-5|NA|NA|17|TRBV19
CASRDSSGRGSQETQYF
TGTGCCAGTAGAGATTCCTCTGGGCGGGGATCCCAAGAGACCCAGTACTTC
>TRBJ2-5|NA|NA|13|TRBV2
CASSVGEVETQYF
TGTGCCAGCAGTGTTGGGGAGGTGGAGACCCAGTACTTC
>TRBJ2-7|NA|NA|12|TRBV28
CASSRSRYEQYF
TGTGCCAGCAGTCGCTCCAGATACGAGCAGTACTTC
>TRBJ1-4|NA|TRBD1|15|TRBV4-1
CASSHPQGAREKLFF
TGCGCCAGCAGCCACCCACAGGGGGCGCGTGAAAAACTGTTTTTT
>TRBJ1-2|NA|NA|13|TRBV29-1
CSSHTEGGYGYTF
TGCAGCTCTCACACCGAGGGTGGCTATGGCTACACCTTC
>TRBJ2-7|few|NA|13|TRBV5-4
CASSLQVRYEQYF
TGTGCCAGCAGCTTACAGGTCCGCTACGAGCAGTACTTC
>TRBJ2-5|NA|NA|14|TRBV27
CASSFRRYQETQYF
TGTGCCAGCAGTTTTAGGCGGTACCAAGAGACCCAGTACTTC
>TRBJ2-1|NA|TRBD2|18|TRBV19
CASNGGLIAGAGYNEQFF
TGTGCCAGTAACGGGGGCTTAATAGCGGGAGCGGGCTACAATGAGCAGTTCTTC
>TRBJ1-4|once|TRBD1|14|TRBV2
CASGVGTGGEKLFF
TGTGCCAGCGGTGTCGGGACAGGGGGCGAAAAACTGTTTTTT
>TRBJ1-1|once|TRBD1|15|TRBV18
CASSPGQGANTEAFF
TGTGCCAGCTCACCGGGACAGGGGGCGAACACTGAAGCTTTCTTT
>TRBJ2-2|NA|NA|16|TRBV5-4
CASSLAPTGLDGELFF
TGTGCCAGCAGCTTGGCCCCTACAGGGCTGGACGGGGAGCTGTTTTTT
>TRBJ2-7|once|TRBD1|18|TRBV27
CASSLRTGGGQGASEQYF
TGTGCCAGCAGTTTAAGGACAGGGGGGGGACAGGGGGCGAGTGAGCAGTACTTC
>TRBJ2-2|NA|TRBD2|16|TRBV27
CASKTLSGADTGELFF
TGTGCCAGCAAAACCCTTAGCGGGGCTGACACCGGGGAGCTGTTTTTT
>TRBJ2-3|NA|TRBD2|15|TRBV5-1
CASSLGTSGGDTQYF
TGCGCCAGCAGCCTAGGGACTAGCGGGGGGGATACGCAGTATTTT
>TRBJ2-2|NA|TRBD2|18|TRBV5-1
CASSWGTSGRTNTGELFF
TGCGCCAGCAGCTGGGGGACTAGCGGGAGGACGAACACCGGGGAGCTGTTTTTT
>TRBJ1-2|NA|TRBD1|13|TRBV29-1
CSAWDRRDSGYTF
TGCAGCGCTTGGGACAGGCGGGACAGTGGCTACACCTTC
>TRBJ1-2|NA|TRBD1|15|TRBV9
CASSGRQGVGYGYTF
TGTGCCAGCAGCGGAAGACAGGGGGTGGGCTATGGCTACACCTTC